Below, one T cell receptor (beta chain) is given with its context. The antigen remains unidentified. The germline V and J ends were trimmed by 5 bases and 6 bases, with 20 bases remaining between them. Per the germline V gene, CDR1 is LGHDT and CDR2 is YNNKEL (reference sequence). The CDR3 length is 16 residues. This specimen comes from a study of CD8 T cells in ankylosing spondylitis. Whole-study findings and limits: A TCR beta motif of several highly homologous variants seemed to mark ankylosing spondylitis blood. From matched ankylosing spondylitis synovial fluid, disease-linked clones were reportedly recovered at significantly enriched levels.

MiXCR was run by TCRdb on the 5' RACE reads, yielding one entry per CDR3 protein. Here the sample spans about 300,000 distinct CDR3 sequences, around 10% being singletons. The sample taken for sequencing was blood, either unsorted or a sorted T cell fraction (not recorded which). The chain has TRBV3-1 and TRBJ2-1; the D gene is possibly TRBD2 (5 bases). This clonotype was obtained from a female donor with ankylosing spondylitis or in good health (not recorded which). CDR3: CASSSSPPAGSNEQFF. The CDR3 DNA is TGTGCCAGCAGCAGCAGCCCCCCGGCGGGTAGCAATGAGCAGTTCTTC.